What follows are 2 T cell receptor beta chains derived from one specimen sequenced in a study of blood T cells in healthy people across ages. For the second PCR, which ran for about 6 to 11 cycles, a sample-barcoded 5' primer and a J-beta primer mix were used. TCRdb re-derived calls from the 5' RACE reads in MiXCR, one entry per CDR3 protein. The sample shows approximately 400,000 distinct CDR3 sequences, 50% to 60% of them seen only once. Input material: blood. The source of these receptors is a man in his 60s in good health.

This clonotype has only a few counts. The J gene is TRBJ2-5, the V gene TRBV3-1; 14 nucleotides line up with TRBD2. CDR1 LGHDT and CDR2 YNNKEL come from the germline V gene (reference sequence). Trimming removed 4 bases from V and 11 bases from J; junction bases left unmatched: 15. The CDR3 length is 17 residues. The CDR3 is CASSLTGTSGRTGEQYF. The CDR3 bases are TGTGCCAGCAGCCTGACCGGGACTAGCGGGAGAACCGGTGAGCAGTACTTC.

The chain uses TRBV7-9 and TRBJ2-1; 7 positions agree with TRBD1. Germline V gene lookup returns CDR1 SEHNR and CDR2 FQNEAQ (reference sequence). The CDR3 totals 11 residues. The V gene end was trimmed by 1 base and the J gene end by 15 bases; junction bases not matched to a gene: 3. Written as DNA, the CDR3 is TGTGCCAGCAGCTTAGGACAGGGAGTGTTCTTC. Its translation: CASSLGQGVFF.